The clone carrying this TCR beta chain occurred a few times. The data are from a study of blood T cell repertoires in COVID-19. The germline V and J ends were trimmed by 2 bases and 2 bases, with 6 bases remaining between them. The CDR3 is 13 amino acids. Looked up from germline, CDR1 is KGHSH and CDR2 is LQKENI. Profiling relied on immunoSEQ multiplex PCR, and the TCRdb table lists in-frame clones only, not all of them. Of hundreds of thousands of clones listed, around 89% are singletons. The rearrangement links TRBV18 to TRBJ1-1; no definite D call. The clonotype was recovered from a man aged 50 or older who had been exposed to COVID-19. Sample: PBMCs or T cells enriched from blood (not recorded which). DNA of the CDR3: TGTGCCAGCTCACCAAATATAAACACTGAAGCTTTCTTT. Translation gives CASSPNINTEAFF.